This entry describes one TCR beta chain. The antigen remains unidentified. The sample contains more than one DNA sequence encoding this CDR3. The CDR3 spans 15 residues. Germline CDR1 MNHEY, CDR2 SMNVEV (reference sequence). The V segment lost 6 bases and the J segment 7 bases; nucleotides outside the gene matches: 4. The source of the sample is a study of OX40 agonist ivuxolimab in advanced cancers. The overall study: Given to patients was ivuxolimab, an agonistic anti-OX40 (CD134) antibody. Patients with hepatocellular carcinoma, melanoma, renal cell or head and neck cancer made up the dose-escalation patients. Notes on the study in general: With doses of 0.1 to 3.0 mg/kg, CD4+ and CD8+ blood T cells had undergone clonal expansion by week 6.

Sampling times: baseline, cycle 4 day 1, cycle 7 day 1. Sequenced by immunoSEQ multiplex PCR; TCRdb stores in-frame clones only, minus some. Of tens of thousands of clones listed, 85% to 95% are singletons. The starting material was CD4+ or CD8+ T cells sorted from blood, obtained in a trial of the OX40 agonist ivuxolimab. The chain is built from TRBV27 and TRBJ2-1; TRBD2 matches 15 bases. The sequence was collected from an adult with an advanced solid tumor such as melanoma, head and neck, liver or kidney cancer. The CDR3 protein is CASSLGTSGGNEQFF. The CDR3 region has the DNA TGTGCCAGCAGCTTGGGGACTAGCGGGGGGAATGAGCAGTTCTTC.